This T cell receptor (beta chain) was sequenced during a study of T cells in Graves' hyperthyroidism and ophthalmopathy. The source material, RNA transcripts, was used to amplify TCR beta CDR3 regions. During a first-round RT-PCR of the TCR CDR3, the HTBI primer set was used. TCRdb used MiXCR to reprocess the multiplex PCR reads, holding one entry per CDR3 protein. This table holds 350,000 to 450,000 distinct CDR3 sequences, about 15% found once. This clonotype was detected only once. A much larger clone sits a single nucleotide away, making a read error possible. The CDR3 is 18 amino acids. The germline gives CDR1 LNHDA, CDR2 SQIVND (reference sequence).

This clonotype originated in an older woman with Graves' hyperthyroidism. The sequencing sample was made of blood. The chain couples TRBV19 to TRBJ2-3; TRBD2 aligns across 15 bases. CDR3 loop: CTSSIAGLAGGRTDTQYF. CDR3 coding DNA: TGTACCAGTAGTATAGCGGGACTAGCGGGAGGTCGCACAGATACGCAGTATTTT.